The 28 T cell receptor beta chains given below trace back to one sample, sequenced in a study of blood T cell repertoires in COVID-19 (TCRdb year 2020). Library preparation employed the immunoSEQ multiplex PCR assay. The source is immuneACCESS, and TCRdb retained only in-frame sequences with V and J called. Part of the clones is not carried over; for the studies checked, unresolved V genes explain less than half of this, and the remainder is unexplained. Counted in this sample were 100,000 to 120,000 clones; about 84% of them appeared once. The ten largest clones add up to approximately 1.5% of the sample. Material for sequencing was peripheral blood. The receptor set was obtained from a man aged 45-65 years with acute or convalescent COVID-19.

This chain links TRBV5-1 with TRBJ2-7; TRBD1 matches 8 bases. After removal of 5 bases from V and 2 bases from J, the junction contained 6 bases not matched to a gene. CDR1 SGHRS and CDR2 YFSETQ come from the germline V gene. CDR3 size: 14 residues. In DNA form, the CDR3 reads TGCGCCAGCAGGCCCGGGACAGGTCCCTACGAGCAGTACTTC. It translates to CASRPGTGPYEQYF.

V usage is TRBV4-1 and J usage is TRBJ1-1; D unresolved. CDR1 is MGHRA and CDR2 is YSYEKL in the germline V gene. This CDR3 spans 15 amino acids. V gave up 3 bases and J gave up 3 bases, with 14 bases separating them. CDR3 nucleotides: TGCGCCAGCAGCCATCGTCGACTCGAGGACACTGAAGCTTTCTTT. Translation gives CASSHRRLEDTEAFF.

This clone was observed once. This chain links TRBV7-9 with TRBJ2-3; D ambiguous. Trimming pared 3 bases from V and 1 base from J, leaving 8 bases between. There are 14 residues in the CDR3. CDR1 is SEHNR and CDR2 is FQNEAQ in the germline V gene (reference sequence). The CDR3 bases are TGTGCCAGCAGCTTGAGCGCGGGCACAGATACGCAGTATTTT. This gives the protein CASSLSAGTDTQYF.

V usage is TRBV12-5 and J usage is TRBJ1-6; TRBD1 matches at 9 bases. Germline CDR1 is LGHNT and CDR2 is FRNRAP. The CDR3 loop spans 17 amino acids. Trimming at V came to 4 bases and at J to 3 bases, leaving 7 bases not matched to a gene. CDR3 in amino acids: CASGSGTGSRYNSPLHF. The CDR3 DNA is TGTGCTAGTGGTTCCGGGACAGGGAGTCGCTATAATTCACCCCTCCACTTT.

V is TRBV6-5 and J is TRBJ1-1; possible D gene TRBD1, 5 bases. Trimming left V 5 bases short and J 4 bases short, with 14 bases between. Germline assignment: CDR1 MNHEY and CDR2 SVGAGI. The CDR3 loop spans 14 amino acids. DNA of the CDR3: TGTGCCAGCAGTAAGGACGGGGGAGGCACTGAAGCTTTCTTT. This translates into CASSKDGGGTEAFF.

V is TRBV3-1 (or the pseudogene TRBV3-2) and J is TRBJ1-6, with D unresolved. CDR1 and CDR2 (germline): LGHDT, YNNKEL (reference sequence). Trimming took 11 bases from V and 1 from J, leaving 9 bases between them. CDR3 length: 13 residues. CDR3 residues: CAAGSSYNSPLHF. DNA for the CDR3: TGTGCCGCGGGAAGTTCCTATAATTCACCCCTCCACTTT.

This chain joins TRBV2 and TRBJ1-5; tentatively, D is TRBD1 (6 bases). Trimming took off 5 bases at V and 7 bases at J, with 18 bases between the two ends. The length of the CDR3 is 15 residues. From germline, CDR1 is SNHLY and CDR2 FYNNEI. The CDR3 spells CASSLQTGGRQPQHF. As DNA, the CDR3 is TGTGCCAGCAGTCTTCAGACAGGTGGGCGCCAGCCCCAGCATTTT.

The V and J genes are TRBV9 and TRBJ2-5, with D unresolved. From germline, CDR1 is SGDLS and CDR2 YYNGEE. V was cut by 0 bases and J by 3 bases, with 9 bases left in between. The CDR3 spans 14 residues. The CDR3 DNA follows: TGTGCCAGCAGCGTAGAGACATGGGAAGAGACCCAGTACTTC. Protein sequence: CASSVETWEETQYF.

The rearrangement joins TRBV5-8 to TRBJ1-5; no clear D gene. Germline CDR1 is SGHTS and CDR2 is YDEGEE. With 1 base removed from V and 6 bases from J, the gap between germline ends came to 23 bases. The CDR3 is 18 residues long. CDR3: CASSLRSAGQTRSQPQHF. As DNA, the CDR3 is TGTGCCAGCAGCTTGCGGTCGGCAGGTCAAACCCGCAGTCAGCCCCAGCATTTT.

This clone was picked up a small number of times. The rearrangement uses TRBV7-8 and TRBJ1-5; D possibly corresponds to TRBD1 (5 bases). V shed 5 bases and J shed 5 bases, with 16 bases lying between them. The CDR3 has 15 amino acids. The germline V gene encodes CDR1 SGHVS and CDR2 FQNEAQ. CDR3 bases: TGTGCCAGCAGCCCCGGTGTCCAGGGCTATCAGCCCCAGCATTTT. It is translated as CASSPGVQGYQPQHF.

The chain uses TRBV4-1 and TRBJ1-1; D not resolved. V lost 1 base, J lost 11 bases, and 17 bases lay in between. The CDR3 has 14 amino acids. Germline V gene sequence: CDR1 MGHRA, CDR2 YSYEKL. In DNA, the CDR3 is TGCGCCAGCAGCCAAGTCCTGTCAGATAATAAGGCTTTCTTT. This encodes CASSQVLSDNKAFF.

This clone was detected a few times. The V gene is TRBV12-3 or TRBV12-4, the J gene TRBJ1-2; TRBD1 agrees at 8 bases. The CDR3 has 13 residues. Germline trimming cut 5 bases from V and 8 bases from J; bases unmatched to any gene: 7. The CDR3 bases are TGTGCCAGCAGTACCAGGGGGCAATTGGGCTACACCTTC. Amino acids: CASSTRGQLGYTF.

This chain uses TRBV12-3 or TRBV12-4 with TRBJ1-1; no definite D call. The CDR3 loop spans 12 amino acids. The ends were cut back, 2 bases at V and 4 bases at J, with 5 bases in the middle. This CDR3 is CASSLFGTEAFF. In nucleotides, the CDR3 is TGTGCCAGCAGTTTATTCGGCACTGAAGCTTTCTTT.

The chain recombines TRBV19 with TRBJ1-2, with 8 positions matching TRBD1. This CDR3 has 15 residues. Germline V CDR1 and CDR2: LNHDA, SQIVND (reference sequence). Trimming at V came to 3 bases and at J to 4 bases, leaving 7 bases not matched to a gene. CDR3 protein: CASSINRGEGYGYTF. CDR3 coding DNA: TGTGCCAGTAGTATCAACAGGGGGGAGGGCTATGGCTACACCTTC.

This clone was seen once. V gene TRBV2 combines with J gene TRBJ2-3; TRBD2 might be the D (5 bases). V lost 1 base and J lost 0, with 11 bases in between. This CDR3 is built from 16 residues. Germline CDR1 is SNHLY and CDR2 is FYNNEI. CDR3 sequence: CASSEEGSSSTDTQYF. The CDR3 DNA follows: TGTGCCAGCAGTGAAGAAGGGTCTAGCAGCACAGATACGCAGTATTTT.

In DNA, the CDR3 is TGTGCCAGCACCCCAGGGGGCGGGGCAACTAATGAAAAACTGTTTTTT. Protein: CASTPGGGATNEKLFF. This chain links TRBV9 with TRBJ1-4; 8 nucleotides align to TRBD1. With V trimmed by 6 bases and J by 0 bases, 7 bases remained unmatched. The CDR3 covers 16 residues. CDR1 SGDLS and CDR2 YYNGEE come from the germline V gene.

CDR3 sequence: CASSLGGNMNTEAFF. CDR3 bases: TGTGCCAGCAGTCTGGGGGGAAACATGAACACTGAAGCTTTCTTT. J is TRBJ1-1 and V is TRBV5-6; D might be TRBD1 (5 bases). The CDR3 runs 15 residues. The germline V gene has CDR1 SGHDT and CDR2 YYEEEE. Trimming removed 5 bases from V and 0 bases from J, with 14 bases in between.

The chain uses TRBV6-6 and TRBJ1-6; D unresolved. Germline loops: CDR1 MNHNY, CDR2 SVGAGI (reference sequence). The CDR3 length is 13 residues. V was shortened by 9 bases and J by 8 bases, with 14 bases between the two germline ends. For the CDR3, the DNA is TGTGCCAGTTACCTACGTAATTATTCACCCCTCCACTTT. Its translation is CASYLRNYSPLHF.

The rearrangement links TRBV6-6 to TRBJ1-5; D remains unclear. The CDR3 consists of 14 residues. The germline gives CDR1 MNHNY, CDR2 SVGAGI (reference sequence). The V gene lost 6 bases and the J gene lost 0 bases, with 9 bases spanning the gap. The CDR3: CASSTSNSNQPQHF. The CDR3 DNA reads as TGTGCCAGCAGCACGAGTAATAGCAATCAGCCCCAGCATTTT.

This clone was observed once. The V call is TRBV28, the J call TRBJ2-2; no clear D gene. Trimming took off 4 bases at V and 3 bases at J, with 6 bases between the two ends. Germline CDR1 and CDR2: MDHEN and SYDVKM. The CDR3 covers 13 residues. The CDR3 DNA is TGTGCCAGCAGTTATCAATACACCGGGGAGCTGTTTTTT. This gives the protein CASSYQYTGELFF.

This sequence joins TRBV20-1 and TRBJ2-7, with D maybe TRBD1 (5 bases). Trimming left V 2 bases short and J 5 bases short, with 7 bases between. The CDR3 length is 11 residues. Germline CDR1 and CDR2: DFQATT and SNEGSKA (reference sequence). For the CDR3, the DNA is TGCAGTGCTAGACAGGGAAACGAGCAGTACTTC. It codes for CSARQGNEQYF.

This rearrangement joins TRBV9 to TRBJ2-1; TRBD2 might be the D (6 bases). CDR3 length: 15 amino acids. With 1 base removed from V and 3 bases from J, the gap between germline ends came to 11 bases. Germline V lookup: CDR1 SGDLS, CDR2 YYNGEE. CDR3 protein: CASSVSMGLYNEQFF. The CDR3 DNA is TGTGCCAGCAGCGTAAGTATGGGACTCTACAATGAGCAGTTCTTC.

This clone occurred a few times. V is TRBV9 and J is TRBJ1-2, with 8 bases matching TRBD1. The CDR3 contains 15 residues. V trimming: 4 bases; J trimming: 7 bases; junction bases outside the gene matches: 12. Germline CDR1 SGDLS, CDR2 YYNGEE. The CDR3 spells CASSSRLGTGTGYTF. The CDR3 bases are TGTGCCAGCAGCTCCCGACTCGGGACAGGTACTGGCTACACCTTC.

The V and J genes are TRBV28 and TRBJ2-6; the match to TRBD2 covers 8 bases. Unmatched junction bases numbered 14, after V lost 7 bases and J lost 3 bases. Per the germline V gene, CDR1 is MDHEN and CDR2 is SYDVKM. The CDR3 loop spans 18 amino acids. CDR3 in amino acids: CASIPGGAELGGANVLTF. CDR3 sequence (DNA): TGTGCCAGCATCCCCGGGGGGGCCGAACTGGGTGGGGCCAACGTCCTGACTTTC.

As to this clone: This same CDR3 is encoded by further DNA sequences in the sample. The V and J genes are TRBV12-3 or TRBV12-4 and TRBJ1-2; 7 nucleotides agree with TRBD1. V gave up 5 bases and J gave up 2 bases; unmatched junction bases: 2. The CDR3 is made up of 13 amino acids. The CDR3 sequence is CASSPDRNYGYTF. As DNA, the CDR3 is TGTGCCAGCAGTCCGGACAGGAACTATGGCTACACCTTC.

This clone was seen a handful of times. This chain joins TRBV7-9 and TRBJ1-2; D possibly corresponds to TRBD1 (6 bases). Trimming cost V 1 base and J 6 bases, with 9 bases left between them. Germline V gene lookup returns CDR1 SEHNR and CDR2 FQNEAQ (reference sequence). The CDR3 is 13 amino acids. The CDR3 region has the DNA TGTGCCAGCAGCTTAGACAGGGACGATGGCTACACCTTC. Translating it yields CASSLDRDDGYTF. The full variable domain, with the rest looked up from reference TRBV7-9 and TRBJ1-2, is DTGVSQNPRHKITKRGQNVTFRCDPISEHNRLYWYRQTLGQGPEFLTYFQNEAQLEKSRLLSDRFSAERPKGSFSTLEIQRTEQGDSAMYLCASSLDRDDGYTFGSGTRLTVV.

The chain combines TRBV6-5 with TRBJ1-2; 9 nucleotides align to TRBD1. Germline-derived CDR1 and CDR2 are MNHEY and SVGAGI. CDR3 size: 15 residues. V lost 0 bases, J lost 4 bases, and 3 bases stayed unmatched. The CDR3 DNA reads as TGTGCCAGCAGTTACTCTGGGACAGGGAGCTATGGCTACACCTTC. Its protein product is CASSYSGTGSYGYTF.

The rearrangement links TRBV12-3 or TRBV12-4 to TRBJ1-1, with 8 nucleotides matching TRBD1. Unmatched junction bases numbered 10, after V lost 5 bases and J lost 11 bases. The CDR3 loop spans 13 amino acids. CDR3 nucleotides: TGTGCCAGCAGTCAAGGACAGGGAACCGACGCTTTCTTT. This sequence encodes CASSQGQGTDAFF.